What follows are 28 T cell receptor beta chains derived from one specimen sequenced in a study of PD-L1 blockade in urothelial cancer. The protocol was immunoSEQ multiplex PCR, while the TCRdb copy is restricted to in-frame clones and leaves out a portion. The repertoire includes around 51,000 clones, about 90% of them detected once, and around 15% sits in the top ten. The sample was PBMCs, taken around atezolizumab (anti-PD-L1) treatment. The receptors were sampled from a man aged 55 to 69 with urothelial cancer.

The chain couples TRBV7-9 to TRBJ1-2, with a weak D call TRBD1 (6 bases). The CDR3 sequence is 13 residues long. Germline values: CDR1 SEHNR, CDR2 FQNEAQ (reference sequence). The ends were cut back, 6 bases at V and 7 bases at J, with 15 bases in the middle. Here the CDR3 reads CASSSRDIPGYTF. The CDR3 DNA reads TGTGCCAGCAGTTCACGGGACATCCCTGGCTACACCTTC.

This clone was observed once. J is TRBJ1-2 and V is TRBV5-5, with D perhaps matching TRBD1 (6 bases). V lost 5 bases to trimming and J lost 4 bases, with 15 bases between them. The germline CDR1 and CDR2 sequences are SGHKS and YYEKEE (reference sequence). The CDR3 extends over 14 amino acids. CDR3 in DNA: TGTGCCAGCAGTCGGCAGGGGAACGCCTATGGCTACACCTTC. It yields the protein CASSRQGNAYGYTF. Based on the CDR3 plus reference TRBV5-5 and TRBJ1-2, the full variable domain is DAGVTQSPTHLIKTRGQQVTLRCSPISGHKSVSWYQQVLGQGPQFIFQYYEKEERGRGNFPDRFSARQFPNYSSELNVNALLLGDSALYLCASSRQGNAYGYTFGSGTRLTVV.

The rearrangement links TRBV5-1 to TRBJ1-2; the D gene is possibly TRBD1 (6 bases). Per the germline V gene, CDR1 is SGHRS and CDR2 is YFSETQ. V shed 0 bases and J shed 4 bases, with 7 bases lying between them. The length of the CDR3 is 13 residues. CDR3 bases: TGCGCCAGCAGCTTGGGGACAGTCTATGGCTACACCTTC. Encoded protein: CASSLGTVYGYTF.

The chain recombines TRBV30 with TRBJ1-2, with TRBD1 matching over 7 bases. J lost 5 bases, V lost 2 bases, and 11 bases had no gene match. This CDR3 has 15 residues. Germline lookup yields CDR1 GTSNPN and CDR2 SVGIG (reference sequence). The CDR3 here is CAWSNIQGVIYGYTF. CDR3 sequence (DNA): TGTGCCTGGAGTAACATTCAGGGGGTAATTTATGGCTACACCTTC.

The chain employs TRBV5-1 and TRBJ1-6; D remains unclear. Germline values: CDR1 SGHRS, CDR2 YFSETQ. CDR3 length: 13 residues. Trimming shortened V by 3 bases and J by 6 bases, and 7 bases separated the two germline ends. The CDR3 DNA is TGCGCCAGCAGCTCGTCCGGTAATTCACCCCTCCACTTT. Translating it yields CASSSSGNSPLHF.

The chain couples TRBV7-9 to TRBJ2-5; D not certain. Germline values: CDR1 SEHNR, CDR2 FQNEAQ (reference sequence). The CDR3 spans 13 residues. Deletions cut 2 bases from V and 4 bases from J, with 8 bases between. This chain's CDR3 is CASSLSVIETQYF. The CDR3 nucleotides read TGTGCCAGCAGCTTATCGGTTATAGAGACCCAGTACTTC.

This rearrangement joins TRBV6-5 to TRBJ1-1; D remains unclear. From germline, CDR1 is MNHEY and CDR2 SVGAGI. CDR3 size: 13 residues. Trimming cost V 6 bases and J 1 base, with 9 bases left between them. The CDR3 loop reads CASSLTWNTEAFF. DNA of the CDR3: TGTGCCAGCAGCCTCACTTGGAACACTGAAGCTTTCTTT.

This sequence joins TRBV10-3 and TRBJ2-7, with D tentatively TRBD2 (6 bases). Trimming left V 7 bases short and J 5 bases short, with 15 bases between. CDR1 and CDR2 from the germline V gene are ENHRY and SYGVKD. The CDR3 extends over 13 amino acids. CDR3 sequence reads: CAITGDLRHEQYF. The CDR3 nucleotides are TGTGCCATCACGGGGGACCTACGGCACGAGCAGTACTTC.

Here the CDR3 reads CASSLQGTGELFF. CDR3 nucleotides: TGCGCCAGCAGCTTACAGGGGACCGGGGAGCTGTTTTTT. The V and J genes are TRBV5-1 and TRBJ2-2, with 7 bases aligning to TRBD1. Trimming removed 2 bases from V and 5 bases from J; junction bases left unmatched: 0. Germline V gene lookup returns CDR1 SGHRS and CDR2 YFSETQ. This CDR3 comprises 13 residues.

This clone has just one count. This sequence joins TRBV18 and TRBJ2-2, with a weak D call TRBD1 (5 bases). CDR3 length: 16 residues. The germline V gene encodes CDR1 KGHSH and CDR2 LQKENI. Trimming removed 6 bases from V and 0 bases from J, with 14 bases in between. CDR3 bases: TGTGCCAGCTCGCGTAGACAGATATCGAACACCGGGGAGCTGTTTTTT. It is translated as CASSRRQISNTGELFF.

The chain recombines TRBV9 with TRBJ2-5; D possibly corresponds to TRBD2 (6 bases). The V gene's germline CDR1 is SGDLS and CDR2 YYNGEE. The CDR3 contains 13 residues. The germline V and J ends were trimmed by 4 bases and 2 bases, with 9 bases remaining between them. This chain's CDR3 is CASSTRGQETQYF. Here the CDR3 DNA reads TGTGCCAGCAGCACCCGGGGGCAAGAGACCCAGTACTTC.

This chain links TRBV19 with TRBJ2-5; 8 bases line up with TRBD2. Unmatched junction bases numbered 7, after V lost 3 bases and J lost 4 bases. This CDR3 is 15 amino acids long. The V gene's germline CDR1 is LNHDA and CDR2 SQIVND (reference sequence). In DNA, the CDR3 is TGTGCCAGTAGTATCCCCGGGGGGGCCGGAGAGACCCAGTACTTC. Its protein product is CASSIPGGAGETQYF.

The V call is TRBV6-7, the J call TRBJ1-3; D gene ambiguous. TRBV6-7 is an ORF, with its function uncertain. The CDR3 spans 16 residues. With 0 bases removed from V and 1 base from J, the gap between germline ends came to 10 bases. The chain's CDR3 is CASSYSTRISGNTIYF. The CDR3 DNA follows: TGTGCCAGCAGTTACTCCACGAGGATTTCTGGAAACACCATATATTTT.

The chain is built from TRBV14 and TRBJ1-3, with D possibly being TRBD1 (5 bases). V was pared by 4 bases and J by 0 bases, with 13 bases between. The CDR3 extends over 16 amino acids. The germline V gene encodes CDR1 SGHDN and CDR2 FVKESK. In nucleotides, the CDR3 is TGTGCCAGCAGCCCTCGACAGACAGTCTCTGGAAACACCATATATTTT. Its protein is CASSPRQTVSGNTIYF. The full variable domain, its missing parts supplied by reference TRBV14 and TRBJ1-3, is EAGVTQFPSHSVIEKGQTVTLRCDPISGHDNLYWYRRVMGKEIKFLLHFVKESKQDESGMPNNRFLAERTGGTYSTLKVQPAELEDSGVYFCASSPRQTVSGNTIYFGEGSWLTVV.

This clone was counted only a few times. The chain couples TRBV9 to TRBJ1-1; D remains unclear. Per germline, CDR1 SGDLS and CDR2 YYNGEE. Trimming stripped 3 bases from V and 4 bases from J, with 10 bases between. This CDR3 is 13 amino acids long. CDR3 amino acids: CASSGTKRTEAFF. The DNA for the CDR3 is TGTGCCAGCAGCGGAACAAAGCGCACTGAAGCTTTCTTT.

The chain couples TRBV2 to TRBJ1-6; weak D call: TRBD1 (5 bases). This CDR3 is built from 12 residues. V lost 7 bases, J lost 14 bases, and 15 bases lay in between. Germline assignment: CDR1 SNHLY and CDR2 FYNNEI. CDR3 nucleotides: TGTGCCAGCACCCCCGGGGGGTGGGCCCTCCACTTT. It codes for CASTPGGWALHF.

This clone showed up just a few times. The CDR3 is CASSPQADRAGGYTF. In DNA, the CDR3 is TGTGCCAGCTCACCACAAGCGGACAGGGCTGGCGGCTACACCTTC. The rearrangement uses TRBV18 and TRBJ1-2; 8 bases line up with TRBD1. The CDR3 spans 15 residues. The ends lost 1 base at V and 8 bases at J; junction bases unmatched: 9. Germline V CDR1 and CDR2: KGHSH, LQKENI.

The chain joins TRBV5-4 to TRBJ1-2; D call uncertain. Germline-derived CDR1 and CDR2 are SGHNT and YYREEE (reference sequence). V was cut by 0 bases and J by 0 bases, with 3 bases left in between. The CDR3 has 13 amino acids. The CDR3 region has the DNA TGTGCCAGCAGCTTGGCGGCTAACTATGGCTACACCTTC. Translating gives CASSLAANYGYTF.

V usage is TRBV5-1 and J usage is TRBJ1-1; the match to TRBD1 covers 7 bases. The CDR3 contains 16 residues. V trimming: 0 bases; J trimming: 1 base; junction bases outside the gene matches: 6. Germline V gene data show CDR1 as SGHRS and CDR2 as YFSETQ. The CDR3 region has the DNA TGCGCCAGCAGCTTGGCCCCCGGGACAGAGAACACTGAAGCTTTCTTT. Protein sequence: CASSLAPGTENTEAFF.

J is TRBJ1-4 and V is TRBV5-1; D remains ambiguous. CDR3 length: 13 amino acids. V was cut by 2 bases and J by 1 base, with 3 bases left in between. Germline CDR1 SGHRS, CDR2 YFSETQ. DNA for the CDR3: TGCGCCAGCAGCTTCTTAACTAATGAAAAACTGTTTTTT. This sequence encodes CASSFLTNEKLFF.

The rearrangement joins TRBV30 to TRBJ2-1; no clear D. Germline V gene data show CDR1 as GTSNPN and CDR2 as SVGIG (reference sequence). CDR3 size: 14 residues. V was pared by 1 base and J by 1 base, with 8 bases between. This chain's CDR3 is CAWSALTSYNEQFF. In DNA form, the CDR3 reads TGTGCCTGGAGTGCGCTTACATCCTACAATGAGCAGTTCTTC.

This chain uses TRBV6-1 with TRBJ1-5, with TRBD1 matching over 7 bases. Germline V gene lookup returns CDR1 MNHNS and CDR2 SASEGT. Germline trimming cut 2 bases from V and 2 bases from J; bases unmatched to any gene: 6. The CDR3 extends over 16 amino acids. The CDR3 here is CASSETLTGGNQPQHF. The CDR3 DNA sequence: TGTGCCAGCAGTGAAACACTCACAGGGGGCAATCAGCCCCAGCATTTT.

The V gene is TRBV5-4, the J gene TRBJ2-3, with 11 nucleotides matching TRBD2. Germline V gives CDR1 SGHNT, CDR2 YYREEE (reference sequence). The CDR3 runs to 17 residues. V shed 0 bases, J shed 4 bases, and the junction held 7 bases outside the gene matches. CDR3 in amino acids: CASSLDSSGRLADTQYF. CDR3 bases: TGTGCCAGCAGCTTGGATTCTAGCGGGAGGCTAGCAGATACGCAGTATTTT.

V and J are TRBV28 and TRBJ2-1; 9 bases line up with TRBD2. This CDR3 has 15 amino acids. Germline trimming cut 2 bases from V and 7 bases from J; bases unmatched to any gene: 6. Germline values: CDR1 MDHEN, CDR2 SYDVKM. CDR3 coding DNA: TGTGCCAGCAGTTTAGTAGCGGGAGCGAGGAATGAGCAGTTCTTC. Its translation is CASSLVAGARNEQFF.

The gene calls are TRBV7-9 and TRBJ1-4, with 9 positions matching TRBD1. Unmatched junction bases numbered 13, after V lost 6 bases and J lost 5 bases. The CDR3 is 17 amino acids. Germline V CDR1 and CDR2: SEHNR, FQNEAQ (reference sequence). CDR3 loop: CASRPDRGRLGNEKLFF. For the CDR3, the DNA is TGTGCCAGCAGACCGGACAGGGGCCGTCTAGGGAATGAAAAACTGTTTTTT.

This chain links TRBV29-1 with TRBJ2-1; 10 bases match TRBD1. Germline-derived CDR1 and CDR2 are SQVTM and ANQGSEA. With 6 bases clipped from V and 14 bases from J, the junction kept 10 bases outside the gene matches. The CDR3 loop spans 12 amino acids. For the CDR3, the DNA is TGCAGCGTGGATGGGACAGGGGCCCTAAAGTTCTTC. It is translated as CSVDGTGALKFF.

This clone occurred a few times. CDR3 DNA sequence: TGCGCCAGCAGCTTGGACGGACTCTATGGCTACACCTTC. This translates into CASSLDGLYGYTF. The rearrangement joins TRBV5-1 to TRBJ1-2; D is unresolved. V shed 0 bases and J shed 4 bases, with 7 bases lying between them. Germline lookup yields CDR1 SGHRS and CDR2 YFSETQ. This CDR3 is built from 13 residues. Full variable domain (missing parts from reference TRBV5-1 and TRBJ1-2): KAGVTQTPRYLIKTRGQQVTLSCSPISGHRSVSWYQQTPGQGLQFLFEYFSETQRNKGNFPGRFSGRQFSNSRSEMNVSTLELGDSALYLCASSLDGLYGYTFGSGTRLTVV.

V gene TRBV9 combines with J gene TRBJ2-7; 7 bases are a match to TRBD1. This CDR3 comprises 15 residues. V lost 4 bases and J lost 4; bases outside the gene matches: 11. From germline, CDR1 is SGDLS and CDR2 YYNGEE. The CDR3 reads CASSPRDRPLYEQYF. The DNA of the CDR3 is TGTGCCAGCAGCCCCCGGGACAGACCCCTTTACGAGCAGTACTTC.